One sample yielded the 18 T cell receptor beta chains listed below, sequenced in a study of blood T cell repertoires in COVID-19. The table came from immunoSEQ multiplex PCR; TCRdb's copy has only in-frame clones and leaves some out. The sample records about 220,000 clones, approximately 86% being singletons. Input material: PBMCs or T cells enriched from blood (not recorded which). These receptors originate from a woman between 50 and 59 years old with acute COVID-19.

The chain uses TRBV7-3 and TRBJ2-1, with D possibly being TRBD2 (6 bases). This CDR3 has 14 residues. The germline V gene has CDR1 SGHTA and CDR2 FQGTGA. With 2 bases removed from V and 12 bases from J, the gap between germline ends came to 17 bases. Here the CDR3 reads CASSLSVGSAGQFF. CDR3 in DNA: TGTGCCAGCAGCTTATCGGTCGGGAGTGCCGGGCAGTTCTTC.

This clone showed up just once. The J gene is TRBJ1-4, the V gene TRBV19; no definite D call. Germline CDR1 and CDR2: LNHDA and SQIVND (reference sequence). The CDR3 spans 15 residues. V lost 1 base and J lost 7, with 13 bases in between. Here the CDR3 reads CASSIVGPSGEKLFF. The CDR3 nucleotides read TGTGCCAGTAGTATAGTTGGCCCGTCGGGTGAAAAACTGTTTTTT.

V is TRBV29-1 and J is TRBJ2-7, with TRBD1 matching 7 bases. V gave up 5 bases and J gave up 5 bases; unmatched junction bases: 9. CDR3 size: 13 residues. Germline V gives CDR1 SQVTM, CDR2 ANQGSEA. DNA for the CDR3: TGCAGCGTTCAACAGGGGAATCAGGACGAGCAGTACTTC. This translates into CSVQQGNQDEQYF.

This sequence joins TRBV19 and TRBJ2-3; TRBD2 agrees at 7 bases. This CDR3 spans 15 amino acids. The V gene end was trimmed by 3 bases and the J gene end by 0 bases; junction bases not matched to a gene: 3. CDR1 is LNHDA and CDR2 is SQIVND in the germline V gene (reference sequence). CDR3 loop: CASSIKLASTDTQYF. DNA of the CDR3: TGTGCCAGTAGTATTAAACTAGCGAGCACAGATACGCAGTATTTT.

The chain is built from TRBV2 and TRBJ1-5, with D unclear. The germline V and J ends were trimmed by 10 bases and 3 bases, with 13 bases remaining between them. Germline CDR1 SNHLY, CDR2 FYNNEI. The CDR3 spans 13 residues. The CDR3 bases are TGTGCCACCCGAGGGCAGTCCAATCAGCCCCAGCATTTT. Translating gives CATRGQSNQPQHF.

The chain employs TRBV28 and TRBJ2-7; no definite D call. The V and J ends lost 5 bases and 2 bases respectively, with 16 bases between them. CDR1 and CDR2 from the germline V gene are MDHEN and SYDVKM. The CDR3 is 15 amino acids. Here the CDR3 reads CASSPSGSQAYEQYF. The DNA for the CDR3 is TGTGCCAGCAGTCCATCTGGCTCTCAAGCCTACGAGCAGTACTTC.

The CDR3 nucleotides are TGTGCCAGCCGCTCGCGGGAGGATTTATACGAGCAGTACTTC. Encoded protein: CASRSREDLYEQYF. The chain has TRBV7-2 and TRBJ2-7, with TRBD2 matching 8 bases. The CDR3 totals 14 residues. Germline loops: CDR1 SGHTA, CDR2 FQGNSA. Trimming took 8 bases from V and 4 from J; bases not matched to a gene: 10.

DNA for the CDR3: TGTGCCAGCAGTTTTACTAGCGGGATAGACACCGGGGAGCTGTTTTTT. This gives the protein CASSFTSGIDTGELFF. The V and J genes are TRBV2 and TRBJ2-2; 10 bases fit TRBD2. With 5 bases clipped from V and 3 bases from J, the junction kept 6 bases outside the gene matches. The CDR3 extends over 16 amino acids. The germline gives CDR1 SNHLY, CDR2 FYNNEI.

A single count supports this clone. The V call is TRBV5-4, the J call TRBJ2-6; TRBD1 is a possible D gene (5 bases). Germline values: CDR1 SGHNT, CDR2 YYREEE (reference sequence). The CDR3 covers 15 residues. Trimming took 2 bases from V and 2 from J, leaving 8 bases between them. The CDR3 loop is CASSFQGPGANVLTF. The CDR3 bases are TGTGCCAGCAGCTTTCAGGGTCCTGGGGCCAACGTCCTGACTTTC.

The chain carries TRBV28 and TRBJ2-7; the match to TRBD2 covers 7 bases. The CDR3 has 13 amino acids. Germline values: CDR1 MDHEN, CDR2 SYDVKM. V lost 7 bases to trimming and J lost 3 bases; unmatched junction nucleotides: 6. The CDR3 DNA reads as TGTGCCAGCAAAAGCGGGGTAGTCTACGAGCAGTACTTC. It encodes CASKSGVVYEQYF.

The DNA of the CDR3 is TGTGCCAGCAGCCCAGAGGGTGGTAATGAAAAACTGTTTTTT. It is translated as CASSPEGGNEKLFF. The V gene is TRBV7-8, the J gene TRBJ1-4; the D is unclear. This CDR3 region has 14 residues. Germline V lookup: CDR1 SGHVS, CDR2 FQNEAQ. V lost 5 bases and J 4 bases, leaving 11 bases between the germline ends. Full variable domain (missing parts from reference TRBV7-8 and TRBJ1-4): GAGVSQSPRYKVAKRGQDVALRCDPISGHVSLFWYQQALGQGPEFLTYFQNEAQLDKSGLPSDRFFAERPEGSVSTLKIQRTQQEDSAVYLCASSPEGGNEKLFFGSGTQLSVL.

This chain links TRBV2 with TRBJ2-5; D is uncertain. The V gene's germline CDR1 is SNHLY and CDR2 FYNNEI. This CDR3 region has 11 residues. V lost 6 bases, J lost 2 bases, and 4 bases lay in between. In nucleotides, the CDR3 is TGTGCCAGCAGCCCACAAGAGACCCAGTACTTC. It is translated as CASSPQETQYF.

For this clone: The germline gene is not matched at one end of the junction; a read error may be the cause. V is TRBV7-7 and J is TRBJ2-7; 9 bases are shared with TRBD1. The CDR3 loop spans 13 amino acids. CDR1 is SSHAT, CDR2 FNYEAQ, per germline (reference sequence). The CDR3: CASSPGQGYEQYF. CDR3 sequence (DNA): TGTGCTAGCAGCCCGGGACAGGGCTACGAGCAGTACTTC.

DNA for the CDR3: TGTGCCAGCAGCTTGGGGGGAGTGCTCTCCTACGAGCAGTACTTC. Translated, it gives CASSLGGVLSYEQYF. V gene TRBV5-6 combines with J gene TRBJ2-7; D perhaps matches TRBD2 (5 bases). Germline CDR1 SGHDT, CDR2 YYEEEE. V gave up 0 bases and J gave up 0 bases, with 10 bases separating them. The CDR3 runs to 15 residues.

A word on this clone: The sample has other DNA sequences that encode this CDR3 too. This sequence joins TRBV28 and TRBJ2-1; 7 bases agree with TRBD2. This CDR3 comprises 14 residues. CDR1 and CDR2 (germline): MDHEN, SYDVKM. V was pared by 4 bases and J by 0 bases, with 0 bases of the junction left unmatched. The chain's CDR3 is CASSSGGSYNEQFF. In DNA form, the CDR3 reads TGTGCCAGCAGTTCGGGGGGCTCCTACAATGAGCAGTTCTTC.

This clone was observed a handful of times. This chain connects TRBV18 to TRBJ1-5; 8 bases are a match to TRBD1. This CDR3 has 16 residues. Germline CDR1 and CDR2: KGHSH and LQKENI. J gave up 2 bases and V 2 bases, and 5 bases lay outside the gene matches. CDR3 residues: CASSPSTGVGNQPQHF. The CDR3 DNA reads TGTGCCAGCTCACCATCGACAGGGGTGGGCAATCAGCCCCAGCATTTT.

The chain has TRBV5-8 and TRBJ1-3, with D unresolved. The CDR3 runs to 14 residues. CDR1 SGHTS and CDR2 YDEGEE come from the germline V gene. The ends were cut back, 1 base at V and 0 bases at J, with 5 bases in the middle. In nucleotides, the CDR3 is TGTGCCAGCAGCTTGCGACTCTCTGGAAACACCATATATTTT. Amino acid sequence: CASSLRLSGNTIYF.

This chain uses TRBV27 with TRBJ2-1; 8 positions agree with TRBD1. V shed 4 bases and J 7 bases; nucleotides not matched to a gene: 6. The CDR3 is 14 residues long. CDR1 and CDR2 (germline): MNHEY, SMNVEV (reference sequence). This CDR3 is CASSWTGSGNEQFF. CDR3 nucleotides: TGTGCCAGCAGTTGGACAGGGTCCGGGAATGAGCAGTTCTTC.